This TCR beta chain originates from a study of blood T cell repertoires in COVID-19. The overall study: Spain, Italy and the United States supplied samples that represented acute and convalescent COVID-19. PBMCs, B-cell-depleted T cells, or T cells provided the cDNA or gDNA that made up the material.

Individuals drawn from 24 US areas were roughly 18 to 95 years old. Participant-given clinical history determined each cohort assignment. The data were produced by immunoSEQ multiplex PCR, yet TCRdb's version contains in-frame clones alone and is incomplete. Seen here are around 300,000 clones, approximately 90% observed once, and the top ten hold about 2.2%. This CDR3 is built from 12 residues. The V and J ends lost 10 bases and 5 bases respectively, with 14 bases between them. From germline, CDR1 is MNHEY and CDR2 SMNVEV (reference sequence). The sequence was collected from a woman aged 18-29 years who had recovered from COVID-19. The source material was PBMCs or T cells enriched from blood (not recorded which). The chain is built from TRBV27 and TRBJ1-2; D might be TRBD1 (6 bases). CDR3 nucleotide sequence: TGTGCCACCTCAACACAGGGTTATGGCTACACCTTC. As protein: CATSTQGYGYTF.